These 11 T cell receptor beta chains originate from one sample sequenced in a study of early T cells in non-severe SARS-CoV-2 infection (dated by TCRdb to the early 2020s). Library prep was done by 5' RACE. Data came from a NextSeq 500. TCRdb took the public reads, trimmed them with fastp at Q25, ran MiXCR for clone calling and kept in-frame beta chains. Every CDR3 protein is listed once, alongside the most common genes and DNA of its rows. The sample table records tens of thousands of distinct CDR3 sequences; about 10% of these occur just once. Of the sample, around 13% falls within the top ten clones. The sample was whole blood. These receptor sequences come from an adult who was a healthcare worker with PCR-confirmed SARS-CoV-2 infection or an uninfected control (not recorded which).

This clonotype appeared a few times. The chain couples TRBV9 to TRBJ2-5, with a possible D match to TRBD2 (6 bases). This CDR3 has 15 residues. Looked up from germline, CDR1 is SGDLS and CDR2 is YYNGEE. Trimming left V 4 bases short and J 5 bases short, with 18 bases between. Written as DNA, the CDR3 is TGTGCCAGCAGCCCCCGCGGGGACCCTGGGGAGACCCAGTACTTC. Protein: CASSPRGDPGETQYF.

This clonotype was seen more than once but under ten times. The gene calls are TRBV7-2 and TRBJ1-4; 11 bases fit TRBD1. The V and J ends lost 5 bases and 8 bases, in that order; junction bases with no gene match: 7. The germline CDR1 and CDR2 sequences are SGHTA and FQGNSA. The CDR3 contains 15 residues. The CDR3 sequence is CASSRDRGLGEKLFF. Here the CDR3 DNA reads TGTGCCAGCAGCCGGGACAGGGGGTTGGGGGAAAAACTGTTTTTT.

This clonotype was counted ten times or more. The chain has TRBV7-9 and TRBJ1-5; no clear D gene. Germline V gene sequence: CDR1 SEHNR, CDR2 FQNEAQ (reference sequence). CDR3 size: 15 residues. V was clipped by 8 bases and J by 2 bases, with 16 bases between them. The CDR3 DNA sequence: TGTGCCAGCGCCTCCGATCGGGCGGGCAATCAGCCCCAGCATTTT. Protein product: CASASDRAGNQPQHF.

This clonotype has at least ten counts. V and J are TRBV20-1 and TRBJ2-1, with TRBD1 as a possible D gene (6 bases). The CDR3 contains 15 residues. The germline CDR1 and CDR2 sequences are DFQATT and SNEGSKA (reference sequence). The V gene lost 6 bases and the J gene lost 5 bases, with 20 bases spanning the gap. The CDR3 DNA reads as TGCAGTGCAAAAAAGACAGGTTTAATCAACAATGAGCAGTTCTTC. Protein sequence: CSAKKTGLINNEQFF.

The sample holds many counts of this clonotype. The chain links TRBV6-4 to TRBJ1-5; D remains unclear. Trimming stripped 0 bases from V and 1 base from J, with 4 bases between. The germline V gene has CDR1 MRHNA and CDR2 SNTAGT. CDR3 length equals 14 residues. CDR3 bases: TGTGCCAGCAGTGACTCTAGCAGCAATCAGCCCCAGCATTTT. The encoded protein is CASSDSSSNQPQHF.

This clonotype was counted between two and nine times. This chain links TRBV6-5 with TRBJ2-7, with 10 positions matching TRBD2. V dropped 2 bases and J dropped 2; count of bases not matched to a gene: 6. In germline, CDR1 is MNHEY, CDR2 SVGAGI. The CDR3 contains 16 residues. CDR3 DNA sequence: TGTGCCAGCAGTTACGGACTAGCGGATCTAGCCTACGAGCAGTACTTC. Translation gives CASSYGLADLAYEQYF.

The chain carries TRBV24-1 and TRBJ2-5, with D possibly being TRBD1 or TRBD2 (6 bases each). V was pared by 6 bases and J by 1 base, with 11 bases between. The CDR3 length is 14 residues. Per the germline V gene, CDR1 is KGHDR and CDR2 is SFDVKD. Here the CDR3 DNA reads TGTGCCACCAGTCCCCGGGGGCCCCAAGAGACCCAGTACTTC. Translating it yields CATSPRGPQETQYF.

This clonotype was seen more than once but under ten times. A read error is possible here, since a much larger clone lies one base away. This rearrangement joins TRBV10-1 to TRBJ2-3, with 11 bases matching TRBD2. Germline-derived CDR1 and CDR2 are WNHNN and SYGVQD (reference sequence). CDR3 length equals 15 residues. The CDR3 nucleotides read TGCGCCGGCAGTGTAGCGGGGGGGCCCGGAGATACGCAGTATTTT. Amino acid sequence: CAGSVAGGPGDTQYF.

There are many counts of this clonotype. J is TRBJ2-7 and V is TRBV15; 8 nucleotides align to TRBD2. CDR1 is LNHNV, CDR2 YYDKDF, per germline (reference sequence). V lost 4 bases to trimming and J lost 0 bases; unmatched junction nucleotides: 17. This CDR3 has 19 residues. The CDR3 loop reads CATSTRGGLDRTLSYEQYF. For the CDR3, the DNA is TGTGCCACCAGCACGCGCGGGGGGCTCGACAGGACCCTCTCCTACGAGCAGTACTTC.

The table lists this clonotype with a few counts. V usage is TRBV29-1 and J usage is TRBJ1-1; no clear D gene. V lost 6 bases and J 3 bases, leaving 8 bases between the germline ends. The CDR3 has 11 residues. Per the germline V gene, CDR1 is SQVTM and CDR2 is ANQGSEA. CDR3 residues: CSVTRDTEAFF. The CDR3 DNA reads TGCAGCGTCACGAGAGACACTGAAGCTTTCTTT.

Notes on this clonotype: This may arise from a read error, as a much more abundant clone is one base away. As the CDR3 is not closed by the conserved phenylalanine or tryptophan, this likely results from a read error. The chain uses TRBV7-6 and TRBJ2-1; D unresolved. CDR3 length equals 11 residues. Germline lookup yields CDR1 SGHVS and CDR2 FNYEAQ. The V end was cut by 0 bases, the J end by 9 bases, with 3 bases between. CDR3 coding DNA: TGTGCCAGCAGCTTAGCGGTTGAGCAGTTCATC. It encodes CASSLAVEQFI.